This is a list of T cell receptor beta chains from one sample in a study of control samples from healthy donors and cancer patients. This table comes from immunoSEQ multiplex PCR, and its TCRdb copy is limited to in-frame clones, with some not included. The sample records fewer than 45,000 clones, around 93% being singletons. Sequenced sample: PBMCs. The origin of the receptors is a woman in her forties with head and neck cancer. Both conserved end residues are part of each CDR3. D genes are given only for firm matches. The listing skips clone size in some rows; elsewhere it reads once, few, many or a size class.

TRBJ1-1,.,TRBV7-6,TRBD1,CASSAAGTGGSGAFF,TGTGCCAGCAGCGCCGCCGGGACAGGGGGCTCAGGAGCTTTCTTT
TRBJ2-1,.,TRBV28,.,CASSLLQGMTFF,TGTGCCAGCAGTCTATTACAGGGTATGACGTTCTTC
TRBJ1-4,.,TRBV28,TRBD1,CATDPGQTITKLFF,TGTGCCACAGACCCGGGACAGACTATCACAAAACTGTTTTTT
TRBJ2-7,.,TRBV7-6,TRBD2,CASSASGRAGYEQYF,TGTGCCAGCAGCGCAAGCGGGAGGGCCGGCTACGAGCAGTACTTC
TRBJ1-2,.,TRBV11-2,.,CASSFSPAWRNYGYTF,TGTGCCAGCAGCTTTTCACCTGCCTGGAGAAACTATGGCTACACCTTC
TRBJ1-2,.,TRBV3-1/TRBV3-2,.,CASSRDIFYGYTF,TGTGCCAGCAGCCGCGACATATTCTATGGCTACACCTTC
TRBJ2-5,.,TRBV29-1,TRBD2,CSVGTSGYQETQYF,TGCAGCGTGGGGACTAGCGGGTACCAAGAGACCCAGTACTTC
TRBJ2-6,.,TRBV6-1,.,CASSEMGGANVLTF,TGTGCCAGCAGTGAAATGGGTGGGGCCAACGTCCTGACTTTC
TRBJ2-1,.,TRBV5-4,TRBD2,CASGTSEGGYNEQFF,TGTGCCAGCGGCACTAGCGAAGGTGGCTACAATGAGCAGTTCTTC
TRBJ2-3,.,TRBV6-4,TRBD2,CASSDSIRGGLDTQYF,TGTGCCAGCAGTGACTCGATCCGGGGGGGCCTAGATACGCAGTATTTT
TRBJ2-1,.,TRBV19,.,CASSLGTSYNEQFF,TGTGCCAGTAGTCTCGGGACCTCGTACAATGAGCAGTTCTTC
TRBJ2-7,.,TRBV21-1,.,CASSRVGRGYEQYF,TGTGCCAGCAGCAGGGTCGGAAGGGGGTACGAGCAGTACTTC
TRBJ2-7,.,TRBV3-1/TRBV3-2,TRBD1,CASSHLDRAQEQYF,TGTGCCAGCAGTCACCTAGACAGGGCGCAAGAGCAGTACTTC
TRBJ2-3,.,TRBV5-1,TRBD2,CASSLGLAGSTDTQYF,TGCGCCAGCAGCTTGGGACTAGCGGGCAGCACAGATACGCAGTATTTT
TRBJ2-7,.,TRBV4-1,TRBD1,CASSQTGQGAYEQYF,TGCGCCAGCAGCCAAACAGGGCAGGGGGCGTACGAGCAGTACTTC
TRBJ2-6,few,TRBV30,.,CALSGSGANVLTF,TGTGCACTGTCGGGGTCTGGGGCCAACGTCCTGACTTTC
TRBJ1-5,once,TRBV7-2,TRBD1,CASSFGQGSQPQHF,TGTGCCAGCAGCTTCGGACAGGGAAGTCAGCCCCAGCATTTT
TRBJ2-1,.,TRBV2,TRBD2,CASNRAGGRYEQFF,TGTGCCAGCAACCGAGCGGGGGGCCGGTATGAGCAGTTCTTC
TRBJ1-6,.,TRBV10-3,.,CAISERDNSPLHF,TGTGCCATCAGTGAGCGGGATAATTCACCCCTCCACTTT
TRBJ1-4,.,TRBV19,.,CASSSSPTNEKLFF,TGTGCCAGTAGTAGCTCGCCAACTAATGAAAAACTGTTTTTT
TRBJ1-2,.,TRBV29-1,.,CSVVRSSYGYTF,TGCAGCGTAGTTAGATCGAGCTATGGCTACACCTTC
TRBJ1-2,.,TRBV5-5,.,CASSFQPANYGYTF,TGTGCCAGCAGCTTTCAGCCGGCCAACTATGGCTACACCTTC
TRBJ1-3,.,TRBV19,TRBD1,CASNTGGTGRSGNTIYF,TGTGCCAGTAACACGGGGGGGACAGGGCGATCTGGAAACACCATATATTTT
TRBJ1-6,few,TRBV2,TRBD1,CASSKRQGAFNSPLHF,TGTGCCAGCAGTAAACGACAGGGGGCATTTAATTCACCCCTCCACTTT
TRBJ1-5,.,TRBV27,TRBD1,CASSRQGQGPQHF,TGTGCCAGCAGTCGACAGGGGCAGGGGCCCCAGCATTTT
TRBJ2-1,.,TRBV7-9,TRBD2,CASSSLTGGGDEQFF,TGTGCCAGCAGCTCCCTTACGGGAGGAGGTGATGAGCAGTTCTTC
TRBJ2-7,few,TRBV2,TRBD1,CASSSGTGPYEQYF,TGTGCCAGCAGTTCCGGGACAGGTCCCTACGAGCAGTACTTC
TRBJ1-1,.,TRBV4-1,.,CASSQDIWQGRIYADTEAFF,TGCGCCAGCAGCCAAGATATCTGGCAGGGGCGCATTTACGCGGACACTGAAGCTTTCTTT
TRBJ2-1,.,TRBV27,TRBD2,CASRKRGGLTNEQFF,TGTGCCAGCAGGAAGCGGGGGGGCCTAACTAATGAGCAGTTCTTC
TRBJ2-1,.,TRBV12-3/TRBV12-4,.,CASRHKTYNEQFF,TGTGCCAGCAGACATAAGACCTACAATGAGCAGTTCTTC
TRBJ1-3,.,TRBV19,.,CASSPGYSGNTIYF,TGTGCCAGTTCCCCAGGCTATTCTGGAAACACCATATATTTT
TRBJ2-7,.,TRBV7-9,TRBD2,CASSLEGGRSDYEQYF,TGTGCCAGCAGCTTAGAGGGCGGGAGGTCCGATTACGAGCAGTACTTC
TRBJ1-1,.,TRBV21-1,.,CASIQPRLMNTEAFF,TGTGCCAGCATCCAACCGAGGTTGATGAACACTGAAGCTTTCTTT
TRBJ1-2,.,TRBV5-1,.,CASRGTNCGYTF,TGCGCCAGCAGGGGGACGAACTGTGGCTACACCTTC
TRBJ2-3,once,TRBV19,.,CASRPERGFTTDTQYF,TGTGCCAGTCGGCCTGAGAGGGGCTTCACCACAGATACGCAGTATTTT
TRBJ1-2,.,TRBV4-1,.,CASSQGRLIYGYTF,TGCGCCAGCAGCCAAGGTAGGCTGATCTATGGCTACACCTTC
TRBJ1-3,.,TRBV23-1,.,CASSQSEPQSSGNTIYF,TGCGCCAGCAGTCAATCAGAGCCCCAGAGCTCTGGAAACACCATATATTTT
TRBJ1-1,.,TRBV2,TRBD1,CASSETGTGGEAFF,TGTGCCAGCAGCGAAACCGGGACAGGGGGGGAAGCTTTCTTT
TRBJ1-1,.,TRBV10-3,.,CAISGAGAGDTEAFF,TGTGCCATCAGTGGTGCGGGGGCTGGGGACACTGAAGCTTTCTTT
TRBJ2-1,.,TRBV5-1,TRBD2,CASSWTSGGGEQFF,TGCGCCAGCAGCTGGACTAGCGGGGGAGGGGAGCAGTTCTTC
TRBJ1-2,few,TRBV2,TRBD1,CASTYGTGDLHGYTF,TGTGCCAGCACCTACGGGACAGGGGATCTACATGGCTACACCTTC
TRBJ2-5,.,TRBV11-2,.,CASSFLLGAETQYF,TGTGCCAGCAGCTTCCTACTGGGGGCAGAGACCCAGTACTTC
TRBJ2-3,.,TRBV11-3,TRBD2,CASSFEGRATDTQYF,TGTGCCAGCAGCTTCGAAGGGAGGGCCACAGATACGCAGTATTTT
TRBJ2-1,.,TRBV12-3/TRBV12-4,.,CASSPTYNEQFF,TGTGCCAGCAGCCCCACTTATAATGAGCAGTTCTTC
TRBJ2-5,.,TRBV7-9,.,CASSLVGNQETQYF,TGTGCCAGCAGCTTAGTCGGGAACCAAGAGACCCAGTACTTC
TRBJ1-1,.,TRBV29-1,.,CSGRTVRRNTEAFF,TGCAGCGGAAGGACAGTGCGACGGAACACTGAAGCTTTCTTT
TRBJ2-7,.,TRBV4-1,TRBD2,CASSHRKATSGRFDEQYF,TGCGCCAGCAGCCACCGGAAAGCTACTAGCGGGAGATTCGACGAGCAGTACTTC
TRBJ2-7,.,TRBV3-1/TRBV3-2,.,CASSQEDWSKYEQYF,TGTGCCAGCAGCCAAGAGGACTGGAGCAAGTACGAGCAGTACTTC
TRBJ2-6,.,TRBV2,TRBD1,CASSERGRGGAKSGANVLTF,TGTGCCAGCAGTGAAAGGGGGCGCGGCGGTGCAAAATCTGGGGCCAACGTCCTGACTTTC
TRBJ2-1,.,TRBV24-1,TRBD2,CATSDRLGTSLTEQFF,TGTGCCACCAGTGACCGGCTCGGGACTAGTCTGACTGAGCAGTTCTTC
TRBJ1-2,once,TRBV5-4,.,CASSSEGYGYTF,TGTGCCAGCAGCTCGGAGGGTTATGGCTACACCTTC
TRBJ2-7,.,TRBV21-1,.,CASSHSRGWNEQYF,TGTGCCAGCAGCCACTCGAGGGGGTGGAACGAGCAGTACTTC
TRBJ1-2,few,TRBV10-2,.,CASSASVWGPYYGYTF,TGCGCCAGCAGTGCTTCGGTCTGGGGGCCGTACTATGGCTACACCTTC
TRBJ1-5,once,TRBV5-1,.,CASSLDGGNQPQHF,TGCGCCAGCAGCTTGGACGGAGGGAATCAGCCCCAGCATTTT
TRBJ2-7,once,TRBV15,.,CATIQKPNHRWSGYF,TGTGCCACGATTCAGAAGCCAAATCATCGGTGGAGTGGGTACTTC
TRBJ1-3,.,TRBV2,.,CASSVVRIGGGSGNTIYF,TGTGCCAGCAGTGTGGTCCGGATCGGGGGAGGATCTGGAAACACCATATATTTT
TRBJ1-1,.,TRBV19,.,CASSSPPEDTEAFF,TGTGCCAGTAGTAGCCCTCCGGAGGACACTGAAGCTTTCTTT
TRBJ2-5,.,TRBV24-1,.,CATSARTGGKTQYF,TGTGCCACCAGTGCCCGAACGGGTGGGAAGACCCAGTACTTC
TRBJ2-3,.,TRBV4-2,TRBD2,CASSQSGLAASTDTQYF,TGTGCCAGCAGCCAAAGTGGACTAGCGGCGAGCACAGATACGCAGTATTTT
TRBJ2-7,.,TRBV7-9,.,CASSLAGSYEQYF,TGTGCCAGCAGCTTAGCGGGTTCCTACGAGCAGTACTTC